The entry below describes one TCR beta chain. The data originate from a study of blood T cell repertoires in COVID-19. Using immunoSEQ multiplex PCR, the repertoire was profiled, and TCRdb retains in-frame clones only, with some absent. This sample yields roughly 87,000 clones, of which less than 85% are seen a single time; around a sixth belongs to the top ten. Sequencing was done on a sample of peripheral blood. This TCR came from a woman between 55 and 75 years old with acute or convalescent COVID-19.

Here the CDR3 reads CASSSGAFVGNTIYF. The CDR3 bases are TGTGCCAGCAGCTCAGGGGCCTTTGTTGGAAACACCATATATTTT. The chain has TRBV5-6 and TRBJ1-3; TRBD1 might be the D (6 bases). This CDR3 is 15 amino acids long. Trimming stripped 3 bases from V and 3 bases from J, with 13 bases between. CDR1 is SGHDT, CDR2 YYEEEE, per germline. Using reference TRBV5-6 and TRBJ1-3 for the parts outside the CDR3, the full variable domain is DAGVTQSPTHLIKTRGQQVTLRCSPKSGHDTVSWYQQALGQGPQFIFQYYEEEERQRGNFPDRFSGHQFPNYSSELNVNALLLGDSALYLCASSSGAFVGNTIYFGEGSWLTVV.